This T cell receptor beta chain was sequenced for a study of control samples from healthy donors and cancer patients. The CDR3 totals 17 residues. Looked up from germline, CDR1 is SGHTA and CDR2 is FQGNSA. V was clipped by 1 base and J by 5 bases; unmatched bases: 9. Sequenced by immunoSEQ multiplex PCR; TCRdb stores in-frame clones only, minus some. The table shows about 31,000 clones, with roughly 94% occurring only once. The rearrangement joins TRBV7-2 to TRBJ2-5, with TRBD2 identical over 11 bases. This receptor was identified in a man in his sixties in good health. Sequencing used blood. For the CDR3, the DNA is TGTGCCAGCAGCTTAGGTGGTAGCGGGGGGGTCCGGGAGACCCAGTACTTC. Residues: CASSLGGSGGVRETQYF.